This T cell receptor beta chain was retrieved from a study of blood T cell repertoires in COVID-19. Study as a whole: Acute and convalescent COVID-19 specimens originated in the United States, Italy and Spain. The analysed material was cDNA or gDNA that came from T cells, B-cell-depleted T cells, or PBMCs.

Original data processing: Nucleated cell counts were estimated from reference gene primer amplification. Produced via immunoSEQ multiplex PCR; TCRdb's table is partial and in-frame only. V and J calls and clone size are given by that table; D and trimming were obtained from the DNA. Of roughly 50,000 clones in the sample, about nine tenths were seen once. The CDR3 contains 11 residues. V lost 5 bases, J lost 7 bases, and 8 bases lay in between. Germline CDR1 and CDR2: MNHEY and SMNVEV (reference sequence). The source material was peripheral blood. The chain recombines TRBV27 with TRBJ1-2; D is possibly TRBD1 (5 bases). This TCR was sampled from a woman in her forties with active COVID-19. The CDR3 DNA follows: TGTGCCAGCAGTGCAGGGCGTGGCTACACCTTC. Protein sequence: CASSAGRGYTF.